A single sample is the source of the 27 T cell receptor beta chains below, sequenced in a study of cytomegalovirus exposure and HLA in healthy donors (dated by TCRdb to the late 2010s). The library was built by means of the immunoSEQ multiplex PCR assay. A mixture of 60 forward primers for TCR Vbeta segments and 13 reverse primers for TCR Jbeta segments was used in the multiplex PCR. In its TCRdb copy, this immuneACCESS table keeps in-frame sequences only and misses some clones. Where compared with another copy, unresolved V genes explain less than half of these, and the others have no known cause. The sample table shows about 130,000 clones, and more than 65% are seen once. About 2.5% of the sample is in the top ten clones. Sequences were obtained from PBMCs. Source of these receptors: a man over 45 in good health and CMV-seronegative.

The CDR3 sequence: CASSWTSGVQETQYF. CDR3 DNA sequence: TGTGCCAGCAGCTGGACTAGCGGAGTCCAAGAGACCCAGTACTTC. The rearrangement links TRBV7-2 to TRBJ2-5, with 10 bases matching TRBD2. This CDR3 region has 15 residues. Per germline, CDR1 SGHTA and CDR2 FQGNSA. Unmatched junction bases numbered 3, after V lost 4 bases and J lost 1 base.

The gene calls are TRBV4-1 and TRBJ2-2, with a possible D match to TRBD1 (6 bases). Germline lookup yields CDR1 MGHRA and CDR2 YSYEKL. Trimming removed 2 bases from V and 0 bases from J, with 22 bases in between. This CDR3 is 20 amino acids long. In DNA form, the CDR3 reads TGCGCCAGCAGCCAACTACGAGGGCGTAGGACAGTCCCGAACACCGGGGAGCTGTTTTTT. Its protein is CASSQLRGRRTVPNTGELFF.

The chain links TRBV5-6 to TRBJ2-5; perhaps TRBD1 as D (6 bases). Judging by the DNA end, TRBJ2-7 fits better; the J call may be wrong. Germline V gene sequence: CDR1 SGHDT, CDR2 YYEEEE. The CDR3 is 13 amino acids. The CDR3 nucleotides are TGTGCCAGCAGCTTTACAGGGTCCTACGAGCAGTACTTC. It specifies CASSFTGSYEQYF.

J is TRBJ2-1 and V is TRBV19; a weak D match, TRBD2 (6 bases). Trimming took 7 bases from V and 8 from J, leaving 15 bases between them. There are 13 residues in the CDR3. Per the germline V gene, CDR1 is LNHDA and CDR2 is SQIVND (reference sequence). Written as DNA, the CDR3 is TGTGCCAGTATAAAGCAGGGAGGATATGAGCAGTTCTTC. Encoded protein: CASIKQGGYEQFF.

The chain is built from TRBV2 and TRBJ2-1; 9 bases fit TRBD2. Germline V lookup: CDR1 SNHLY, CDR2 FYNNEI. The V gene end was trimmed by 3 bases and the J gene end by 9 bases; junction bases not matched to a gene: 9. This CDR3 region has 15 residues. In DNA, the CDR3 is TGTGCCAGCAGTGAGCTAGGCGGGGGGGCCGCTGAGCAGTTCTTC. Translating gives CASSELGGGAAEQFF.

The V gene is TRBV5-1, the J gene TRBJ1-4; D not certain. V was trimmed by 4 bases and J by 0 bases, leaving 13 bases between them. The CDR3 has 16 amino acids. CDR1 and CDR2 from the germline V gene are SGHRS and YFSETQ. The DNA for the CDR3 is TGCGCCAGCAGCGCGGGCCGCGGCACAACTAATGAAAAACTGTTTTTT. This encodes CASSAGRGTTNEKLFF.

This chain joins TRBV2 and TRBJ2-1; TRBD1 matches 10 bases. Germline values: CDR1 SNHLY, CDR2 FYNNEI. The trim removed 8 bases at V and 4 bases at J, leaving 5 bases unmatched. The CDR3 contains 14 residues. Here the CDR3 DNA reads TGTGCCAGCTTGTTGGGACAGGGGTACAATGAGCAGTTCTTC. Protein sequence: CASLLGQGYNEQFF.

This clone showed up just a few times. This sequence joins TRBV6-6 and TRBJ2-2, with a tentative D call TRBD1 (5 bases). The ends were cut back, 0 bases at V and 5 bases at J, with 7 bases in the middle. The CDR3 loop spans 14 amino acids. Germline loops: CDR1 MNHNY, CDR2 SVGAGI (reference sequence). The CDR3 reads CASSYSGRTGELFF. The CDR3 nucleotides read TGTGCCAGCAGTTACTCGGGGCGGACCGGGGAGCTGTTTTTT.

V is TRBV6-1 and J is TRBJ2-5, with 7 bases identical to TRBD1. The end of the DNA fits TRBJ2-7 better, so the J call may be wrong. Germline CDR1 MNHNS, CDR2 SASEGT. CDR3 size: 12 residues. In nucleotides, the CDR3 is TGTGCCAGCAAAGGGGGCTACTACGAGCAGTACTTC. This sequence encodes CASKGGYYEQYF.

J is TRBJ1-2 and V is TRBV7-2; a weak D match, TRBD1 (6 bases). V was pared by 6 bases and J by 7 bases, with 15 bases between. The germline gives CDR1 SGHTA, CDR2 FQGNSA. The CDR3 runs to 13 residues. The CDR3 region is CASRSTGRLGYTF. The CDR3 region has the DNA TGTGCCAGCAGATCGACAGGTCGCCTTGGCTACACCTTC.

This chain links TRBV5-1 with TRBJ2-3; D is undetermined. The CDR3 has 13 amino acids. The V and J ends lost 0 bases and 5 bases respectively, with 7 bases between them. The germline CDR1 and CDR2 sequences are SGHRS and YFSETQ. This chain's CDR3 is CASSLDWRDTQYF. The CDR3, as DNA: TGCGCCAGCAGCTTGGACTGGAGAGATACGCAGTATTTT. Drawing the rest from reference TRBV5-1 and TRBJ2-3, the complete variable domain is KAGVTQTPRYLIKTRGQQVTLSCSPISGHRSVSWYQQTPGQGLQFLFEYFSETQRNKGNFPGRFSGRQFSNSRSEMNVSTLELGDSALYLCASSLDWRDTQYFGPGTRLTVL.

The genes are TRBV7-6 and TRBJ2-7; 9 nucleotides line up with TRBD2. From germline, CDR1 is SGHVS and CDR2 FNYEAQ. The V segment lost 5 bases and the J segment 1 base; nucleotides outside the gene matches: 3. The CDR3 extends over 14 amino acids. The DNA of the CDR3 is TGTGCCAGCAGCGCGGGGGGGGCATCCTACGAGCAGTACTTC. Residues: CASSAGGASYEQYF.

In this sample, this clone turned up a few times. The V and J genes are TRBV6-1 and TRBJ1-4, with D possibly TRBD1 on 6 matching bases. This CDR3 is 12 amino acids long. Between the trimmed V and J ends, which lost 6 bases and 8 bases, there was a span of 10 bases. Germline V gives CDR1 MNHNS, CDR2 SASEGT. The CDR3 region has the DNA TGTGCCAGCAGGAAGAGGGGGGAAAAACTGTTTTTT. Protein product: CASRKRGEKLFF.

The rearrangement links TRBV7-2 to TRBJ2-5; 7 bases align to TRBD2. Germline lookup yields CDR1 SGHTA and CDR2 FQGNSA. CDR3 size: 13 residues. V shed 2 bases and J 9 bases; nucleotides not matched to a gene: 6. CDR3 in DNA: TGTGCCAGCAGCTTATTGCGGGGGAATGCCCAGTACTTC. Its protein product is CASSLLRGNAQYF.

V and J are TRBV10-1 and TRBJ2-3; D remains ambiguous. The CDR3 totals 12 residues. Germline CDR1 WNHNN, CDR2 SYGVQD (reference sequence). V gave up 4 bases and J gave up 4 bases, with 6 bases separating them. In DNA, the CDR3 is TGCGCCAGCAGTGCCCAGGCAGATACGCAGTATTTT. Its translation: CASSAQADTQYF.

The CDR3 loop is CASSLVGRDGELFF. The DNA of the CDR3 is TGTGCCAGCAGCTTGGTGGGGCGCGATGGGGAGCTGTTTTTT. The chain is built from TRBV5-4 and TRBJ2-2; perhaps TRBD1 as D (5 bases). V was pared by 0 bases and J by 8 bases, with 11 bases between. The CDR3 runs 14 residues. Per germline, CDR1 SGHNT and CDR2 YYREEE (reference sequence).

This clone was seen a few times. This chain uses TRBV7-6 with TRBJ2-2; 10 bases align to TRBD1. V gave up 1 base and J gave up 6 bases; unmatched junction bases: 5. There are 16 residues in the CDR3. Germline-derived CDR1 and CDR2 are SGHVS and FNYEAQ. CDR3 nucleotide sequence: TGTGCCAGCAGCTTAGTGGGGACAGGGGTTGCCGGGGAGCTGTTTTTT. The encoded protein is CASSLVGTGVAGELFF.

The rearrangement joins TRBV4-1 to TRBJ2-7, with TRBD1 identical over 7 bases. The CDR3 sequence is 16 residues long. Per the germline V gene, CDR1 is MGHRA and CDR2 is YSYEKL. Unmatched junction bases numbered 10, after V lost 0 bases and J lost 5 bases. The CDR3, as DNA: TGCGCCAGCAGCCAAGACCGACAGGGTGGTTATGACGAGCAGTACTTC. Translating it yields CASSQDRQGGYDEQYF.

V gene TRBV18 combines with J gene TRBJ1-2; TRBD1 might be the D (5 bases). The ends were cut back, 3 bases at V and 6 bases at J, with 11 bases in the middle. Looked up from germline, CDR1 is KGHSH and CDR2 is LQKENI. The CDR3 runs 13 residues. CDR3 DNA sequence: TGTGCCAGCTCACCTCAGGGAAACGATGGCTACACCTTC. Residues: CASSPQGNDGYTF.

The J gene is TRBJ2-7, the V gene TRBV10-2, with TRBD1 matching over 9 bases. Germline V gene data show CDR1 as WSHSY and CDR2 as SAAADI. The CDR3 is 14 residues long. V shed 4 bases, J shed 5 bases, and the junction held 6 bases outside the gene matches. CDR3 bases: TGCGCCAGCAGTGTGCCGGGACAGGGACACGAGCAGTACTTC. It specifies CASSVPGQGHEQYF.

The table lists this clone with a few counts. An end of the junction does not agree with germline; a read error may underlie this. This chain connects TRBV7-7 to TRBJ2-2; tentative D call: TRBD1 (8 bases). The CDR3 is made up of 13 amino acids. CDR1 and CDR2 from the germline V gene are SSHAT and FNYEAQ (reference sequence). The chain's CDR3 is CASSLERGQALFF. The DNA for the CDR3 is TGTGCTAGCAGCTTAGAGCGGGGACAGGCTCTGTTTTTT.

The V and J genes are TRBV5-4 and TRBJ1-4; 10 bases agree with TRBD1. J was trimmed by 8 bases and V by 0 bases; bases with no gene match: 4. The CDR3 covers 15 residues. Germline V lookup: CDR1 SGHNT, CDR2 YYREEE (reference sequence). The CDR3 DNA follows: TGTGCCAGCAGCTTGGGAGGGACAGGGGACGAAAAACTGTTTTTT. Its translation: CASSLGGTGDEKLFF.

This chain joins TRBV7-2 and TRBJ1-1; weak D call: TRBD1 (6 bases). Trimming stripped 5 bases from V and 3 bases from J, with 22 bases between. Germline lookup yields CDR1 SGHTA and CDR2 FQGNSA. The CDR3 is made up of 17 amino acids. Written as DNA, the CDR3 is TGTGCCAGCAGCCTAATAGGGTGGGGCAGGGGCCACACTGAAGCTTTCTTT. Translating it yields CASSLIGWGRGHTEAFF.

In its sample, this clone was seen once. The chain uses TRBV15 and TRBJ2-4, with 9 positions matching TRBD2. Germline CDR1 reads LNHNV; CDR2 reads YYDKDF (reference sequence). The CDR3 contains 19 residues. Trimming cost V 0 bases and J 1 base; bases outside gene matches: 10. CDR3 region: CATSRDASGASGAKNIQYF. In DNA form, the CDR3 reads TGTGCCACCAGCAGAGATGCTAGCGGGGCCTCGGGGGCCAAAAACATTCAGTACTTC.

The chain couples TRBV29-1 to TRBJ1-1; no firm D call. Deletions cut 6 bases from V and 4 bases from J, with 15 bases between. CDR1 and CDR2 from the germline V gene are SQVTM and ANQGSEA. This CDR3 has 13 amino acids. The CDR3 reads CSVPLISGTEAFF. The CDR3, as DNA: TGCAGCGTCCCCTTGATTAGCGGCACTGAAGCTTTCTTT.

V usage is TRBV14 and J usage is TRBJ2-1; TRBD1 might be the D (6 bases). CDR1 and CDR2 from the germline V gene are SGHDN and FVKESK. This CDR3 is 14 amino acids long. The V and J ends lost 2 bases and 9 bases respectively, with 14 bases between them. As DNA, the CDR3 is TGTGCCAGCAGCCAACACACAGGGCTCGGTGAGCAGTTCTTC. This codes for CASSQHTGLGEQFF. The complete variable domain, with remaining parts taken from reference TRBV14 and TRBJ2-1, reads EAGVTQFPSHSVIEKGQTVTLRCDPISGHDNLYWYRRVMGKEIKFLLHFVKESKQDESGMPNNRFLAERTGGTYSTLKVQPAELEDSGVYFCASSQHTGLGEQFFGPGTRLTVL.

The chain employs TRBV5-1 and TRBJ2-7, with a weak D call TRBD1 (6 bases). This CDR3 is built from 14 residues. Trimming took 3 bases from V and 2 from J, leaving 12 bases between them. Per germline, CDR1 SGHRS and CDR2 YFSETQ. The chain's CDR3 is CASSSTKGAYEQYF. In nucleotides, the CDR3 is TGCGCCAGCAGCTCGACGAAGGGGGCCTACGAGCAGTACTTC.